These 13 T cell receptor beta chains share one sample of origin, sequenced in a study of cytomegalovirus exposure and HLA in healthy donors (dated by TCRdb to the late 2010s). Library construction relied on the immunoSEQ multiplex PCR assay. The multiplex PCR relied on a mix of 60 forward primers for TCR Vbeta segments and 13 reverse primers for TCR Jbeta segments. Held by TCRdb, this immuneACCESS table contains in-frame sequences only and omits some clones. Under half of the omission traces to an unresolved V gene where checked; the cause of the rest is unknown. The sample table lists 130,000 to 150,000 clones, around 79% of them with a count of one. Clones ranked in the top ten supply 2.8% of the sample. Specimen: PBMCs. The receptor source for this set is a male donor in good health and CMV-seronegative.

The chain carries TRBV5-1 and TRBJ1-1; 8 nucleotides line up with TRBD1. Germline V gene lookup returns CDR1 SGHRS and CDR2 YFSETQ. J was trimmed by 6 bases and V by 4 bases; bases with no gene match: 11. This CDR3 contains 15 residues. The CDR3 nucleotides are TGCGCCAGCAGCCGATTCCAGGGGGCGTTGTCTGAAGCTTTCTTT. This sequence encodes CASSRFQGALSEAFF.

V and J are TRBV14 and TRBJ2-1; unclear D gene. Germline-derived CDR1 and CDR2 are SGHDN and FVKESK. CDR3 size: 11 residues. Trimming shortened V by 2 bases and J by 9 bases, and 5 bases separated the two germline ends. The CDR3 loop is CASSQSFEQFF. In DNA, the CDR3 is TGTGCCAGCAGCCAATCGTTTGAGCAGTTCTTC.

Comments on this clone: One end of the junction is discordant with germline, which a read error may explain. The chain recombines TRBV6-5 with TRBJ1-3; 7 bases are shared with TRBD1. The CDR3 extends over 13 amino acids. CDR1 is MNHEY and CDR2 is SVGAGI in the germline V gene. CDR3 DNA sequence: TGTGCCAGCCAAATTCCAGGGGGAAACACCACATATTTT. Its translation: CASQIPGGNTTYF.

The rearrangement uses TRBV21-1 and TRBJ2-1; TRBD2 is taken as the D call from the table, unchecked against the DNA. TRBV21-1 is a pseudogene. This CDR3 is 11 amino acids long. The CDR3 nucleotides are TGTGCCAGCAGCAAAGCAGGAGCACGGTTCTTC. Its protein product is CASSKAGARFF.

The rearrangement uses TRBV25-1 and TRBJ2-7; TRBD1 aligns across 7 bases. Germline CDR1 is MGHDK and CDR2 is SYGVNS. The V segment lost 6 bases and the J segment 1 base; nucleotides outside the gene matches: 6. The CDR3 consists of 14 residues. The CDR3 coding sequence is TGTGCCAGCAGACCAGGACAGGCATCCTACGAGCAGTACTTC. This gives the protein CASRPGQASYEQYF.

The rearrangement links TRBV7-6 to TRBJ2-3, with TRBD2 matching 8 bases. The CDR3 covers 18 residues. V dropped 1 base and J dropped 6; count of bases not matched to a gene: 15. The germline V gene has CDR1 SGHVS and CDR2 FNYEAQ. CDR3 protein: CASSLVELGTRTADTQYF. CDR3 sequence (DNA): TGTGCCAGCAGCTTAGTGGAATTGGGGACTAGAACCGCCGATACGCAGTATTTT.

V usage is TRBV7-9 and J usage is TRBJ1-6; 10 bases fit TRBD1. With 3 bases clipped from V and 9 bases from J, the junction kept 8 bases outside the gene matches. Germline CDR1 is SEHNR and CDR2 is FQNEAQ (reference sequence). The length of the CDR3 is 16 residues. CDR3 region: CASSFGDRGYGSPLHF. The DNA of the CDR3 is TGTGCCAGCAGCTTTGGGGACAGGGGCTATGGTTCACCCCTCCACTTT.

This clone was seen a handful of times. This chain joins TRBV5-1 and TRBJ1-5; 11 bases are shared with TRBD1. The CDR3 runs 16 residues. Germline CDR1 SGHRS, CDR2 YFSETQ. V dropped 1 base and J dropped 7; count of bases not matched to a gene: 7. The CDR3 DNA is TGCGCCAGCAGCTTGACGGGACAGGGGGTTGGCCAGCCCCAGCATTTT. Amino acids: CASSLTGQGVGQPQHF.

The chain is built from TRBV5-1 and TRBJ1-4, with D unresolved. The germline V and J ends were trimmed by 2 bases and 8 bases, with 10 bases remaining between them. Germline V lookup: CDR1 SGHRS, CDR2 YFSETQ. The CDR3 totals 13 residues. This chain's CDR3 is CASSFGSGEKLFF. The DNA of the CDR3 is TGCGCCAGCAGCTTTGGGTCAGGAGAAAAACTGTTTTTT.

The chain joins TRBV25-1 to TRBJ1-3; D unresolved. This CDR3 has 12 amino acids. Trimming cost V 8 bases and J 4 bases, with 9 bases left between them. Germline-derived CDR1 and CDR2 are MGHDK and SYGVNS. The CDR3 DNA sequence: TGTGCCAGCGAGGCGGGCGGAAACACCATATATTTT. It translates to CASEAGGNTIYF.

The chain recombines TRBV7-9 with TRBJ1-1; TRBD1 matches at 11 bases. After removal of 2 bases from V and 4 bases from J, the junction contained 3 bases not matched to a gene. CDR3 length: 15 amino acids. From germline, CDR1 is SEHNR and CDR2 FQNEAQ (reference sequence). The CDR3 bases are TGTGCCAGCAGCTTACAGGACAGGGGGCTCACTGAAGCTTTCTTT. This encodes CASSLQDRGLTEAFF.

This CDR3 is CASSGGQGHYNEQFF. The CDR3 DNA reads as TGCGCCAGCAGCGGTGGACAGGGGCACTACAATGAGCAGTTCTTC. The rearrangement links TRBV5-1 to TRBJ2-1; 9 bases match TRBD1. Trimming removed 4 bases from V and 3 bases from J; junction bases left unmatched: 5. Germline V lookup: CDR1 SGHRS, CDR2 YFSETQ. The length of the CDR3 is 15 residues.

This clone has a handful of counts. This chain uses TRBV5-1 with TRBJ2-1, with 9 positions matching TRBD1. The length of the CDR3 is 16 residues. Per germline, CDR1 SGHRS and CDR2 YFSETQ. The V and J ends lost 1 base and 4 bases, in that order; junction bases with no gene match: 6. DNA of the CDR3: TGCGCCAGCAGCTTGTCCGGGACAGGGCTGTACAATGAGCAGTTCTTC. Protein: CASSLSGTGLYNEQFF.